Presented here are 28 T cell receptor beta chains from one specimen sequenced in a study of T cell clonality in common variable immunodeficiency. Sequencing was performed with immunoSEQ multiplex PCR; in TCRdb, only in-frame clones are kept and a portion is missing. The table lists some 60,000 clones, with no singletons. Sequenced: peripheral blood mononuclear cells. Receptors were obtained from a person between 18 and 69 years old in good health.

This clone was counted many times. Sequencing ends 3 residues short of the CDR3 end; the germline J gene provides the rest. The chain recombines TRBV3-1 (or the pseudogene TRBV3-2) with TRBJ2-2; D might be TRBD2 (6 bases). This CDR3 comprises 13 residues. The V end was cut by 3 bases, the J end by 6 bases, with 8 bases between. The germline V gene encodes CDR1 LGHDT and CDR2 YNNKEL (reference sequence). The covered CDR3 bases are TGTGCCAGCAGCCATCCGGGGGCCGGGGAG. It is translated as CASSHPGAGE. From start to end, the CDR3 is CASSHPGAGELFF.

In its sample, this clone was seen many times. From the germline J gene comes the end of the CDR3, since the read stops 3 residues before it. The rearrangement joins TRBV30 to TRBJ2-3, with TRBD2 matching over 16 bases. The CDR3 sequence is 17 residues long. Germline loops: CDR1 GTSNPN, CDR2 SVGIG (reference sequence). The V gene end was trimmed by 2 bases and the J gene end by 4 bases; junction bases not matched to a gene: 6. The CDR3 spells CAWSTPGLAGGPDTQYF. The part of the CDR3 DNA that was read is TGTGCCTGGAGTACACCGGGACTAGCGGGAGGGCCAGATACG.

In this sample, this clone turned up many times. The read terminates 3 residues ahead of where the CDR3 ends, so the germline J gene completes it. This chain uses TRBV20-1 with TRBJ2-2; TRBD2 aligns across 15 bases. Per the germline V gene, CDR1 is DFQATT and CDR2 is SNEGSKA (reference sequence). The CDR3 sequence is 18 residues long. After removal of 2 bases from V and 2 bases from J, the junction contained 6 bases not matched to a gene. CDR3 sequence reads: CSARTGLAGGRNTGELFF. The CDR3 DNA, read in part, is TGCAGTGCTAGAACTGGACTAGCGGGAGGGAGAAACACCGGGGAG.

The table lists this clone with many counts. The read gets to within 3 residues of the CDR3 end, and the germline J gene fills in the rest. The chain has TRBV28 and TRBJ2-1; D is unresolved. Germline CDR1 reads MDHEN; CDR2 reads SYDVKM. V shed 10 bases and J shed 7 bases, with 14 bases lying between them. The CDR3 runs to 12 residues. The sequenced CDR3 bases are TGTGCCACCACCAGTGGGCTGAATGAG. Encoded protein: CATTSGLNE. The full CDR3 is CATTSGLNEQFF.

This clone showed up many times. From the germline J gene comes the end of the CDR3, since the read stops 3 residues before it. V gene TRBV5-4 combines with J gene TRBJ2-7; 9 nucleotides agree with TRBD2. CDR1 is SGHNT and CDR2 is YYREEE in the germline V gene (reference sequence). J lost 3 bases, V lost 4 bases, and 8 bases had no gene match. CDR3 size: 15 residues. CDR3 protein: CASSRYSSGSYEQYF. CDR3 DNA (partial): TGTGCCAGCAGCCGTTATAGTAGCGGGAGCTACGAG. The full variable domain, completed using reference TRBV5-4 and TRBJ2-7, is ETGVTQSPTHLIKTRGQQVTLRCSSQSGHNTVSWYQQALGQGPQFIFQYYREEENGRGNFPPRFSGLQFPNYSSELNVNALELDDSALYLCASSRYSSGSYEQYFGPGTRLTVT.

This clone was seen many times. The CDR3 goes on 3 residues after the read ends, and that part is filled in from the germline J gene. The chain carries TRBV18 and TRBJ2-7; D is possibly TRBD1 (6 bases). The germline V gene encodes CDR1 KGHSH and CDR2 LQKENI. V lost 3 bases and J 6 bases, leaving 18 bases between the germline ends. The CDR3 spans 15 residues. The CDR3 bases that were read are TGTGCCAGCTCACCCCAATTCGGACAGTCCGGCGAG. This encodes CASSPQFGQSGE. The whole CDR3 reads CASSPQFGQSGEQYF.

CDR3 bases read: TGTGCCAGCAGCTTAGTTGCGCCCGGGGAG. It encodes CASSLVAPGE. The whole CDR3 region reads CASSLVAPGELFF. This chain uses TRBV11-2 with TRBJ2-2; D gene uncertain. The sequenced fragment ends 3 residues before the CDR3 boundary, so the rest is inferred from the germline J gene. The CDR3 has 13 residues. From germline, CDR1 is SGHAT and CDR2 FQNNGV. Trimming removed 1 base from V and 6 bases from J, with 6 bases in between.

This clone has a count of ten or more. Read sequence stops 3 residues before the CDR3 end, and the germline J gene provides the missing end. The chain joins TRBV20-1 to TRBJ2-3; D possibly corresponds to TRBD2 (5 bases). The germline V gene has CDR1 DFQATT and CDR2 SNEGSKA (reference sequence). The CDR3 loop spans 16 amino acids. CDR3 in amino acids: CSARGYDGVSFLAQYF. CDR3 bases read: TGCAGTGCTAGGGGCTACGACGGGGTTTCCTTCCTTGCG.

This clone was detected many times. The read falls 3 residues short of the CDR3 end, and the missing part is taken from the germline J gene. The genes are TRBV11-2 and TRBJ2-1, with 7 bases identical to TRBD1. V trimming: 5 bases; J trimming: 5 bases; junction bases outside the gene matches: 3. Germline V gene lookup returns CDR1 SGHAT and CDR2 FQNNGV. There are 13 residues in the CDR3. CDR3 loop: CASSLDRDNEQFF. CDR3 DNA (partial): TGTGCCAGCAGCCTTGACAGGGACAATGAG. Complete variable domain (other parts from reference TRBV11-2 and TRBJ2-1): EAGVAQSPRYKIIEKRQSVAFWCNPISGHATLYWYQQILGQGPKLLIQFQNNGVVDDSQLPKDRFSAERLKGVDSTLKIQPAKLEDSAVYLCASSLDRDNEQFFGPGTRLTVL.

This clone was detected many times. This CDR3 reads CASSRRAVGELFF. The DNA read from the CDR3 is TGTGCCAGCAGTCGAAGAGCTGTCGGGGAG. The genes are TRBV7-3 and TRBJ2-2; D is unclear. The read falls 3 residues short of the CDR3 end, and the missing part is taken from the germline J gene. The CDR3 spans 13 residues. Germline lookup yields CDR1 SGHTA and CDR2 FQGTGA. V gave up 6 bases and J gave up 7 bases, with 12 bases separating them.

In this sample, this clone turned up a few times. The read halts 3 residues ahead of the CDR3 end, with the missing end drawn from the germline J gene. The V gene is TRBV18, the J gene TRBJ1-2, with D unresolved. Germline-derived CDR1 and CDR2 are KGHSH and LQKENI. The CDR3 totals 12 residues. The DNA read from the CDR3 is TGTGCCAGCTCCCTCGGACTAGACGGC. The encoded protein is CASSLGLDG. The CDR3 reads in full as CASSLGLDGYTF.

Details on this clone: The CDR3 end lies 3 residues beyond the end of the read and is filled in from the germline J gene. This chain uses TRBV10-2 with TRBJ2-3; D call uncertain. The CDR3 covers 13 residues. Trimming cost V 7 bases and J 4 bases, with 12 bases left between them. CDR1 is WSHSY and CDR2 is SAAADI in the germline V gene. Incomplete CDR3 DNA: TGCGCCAGCAAAGCGACGGATCCAGATACG. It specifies CASKATDPDT. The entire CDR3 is CASKATDPDTQYF.

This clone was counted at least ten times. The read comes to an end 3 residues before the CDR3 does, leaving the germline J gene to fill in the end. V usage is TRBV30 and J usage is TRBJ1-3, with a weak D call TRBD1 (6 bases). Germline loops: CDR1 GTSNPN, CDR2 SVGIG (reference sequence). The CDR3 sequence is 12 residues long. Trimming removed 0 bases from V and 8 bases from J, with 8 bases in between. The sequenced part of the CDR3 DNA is TGTGCCTGGAGTGTACAGGGAGACACC. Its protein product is CAWSVQGDT. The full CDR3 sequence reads CAWSVQGDTIYF. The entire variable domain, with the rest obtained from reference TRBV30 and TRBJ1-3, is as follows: SQTIHQWPATLVQPVGSPLSLECTVEGTSNPNLYWYRQAAGRGLQLLFYSVGIGQISSEVPQNLSASRPQDRQFILSSKKLLLSDSGFYLCAWSVQGDTIYFGEGSWLTVV.

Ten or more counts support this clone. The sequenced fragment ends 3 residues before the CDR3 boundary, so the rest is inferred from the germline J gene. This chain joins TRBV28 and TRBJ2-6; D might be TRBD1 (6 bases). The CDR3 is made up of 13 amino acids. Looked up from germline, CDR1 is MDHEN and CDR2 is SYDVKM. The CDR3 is CASSSTTGLVLTF. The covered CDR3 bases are TGTGCCAGCAGTTCAACTACAGGGCTTGTC.

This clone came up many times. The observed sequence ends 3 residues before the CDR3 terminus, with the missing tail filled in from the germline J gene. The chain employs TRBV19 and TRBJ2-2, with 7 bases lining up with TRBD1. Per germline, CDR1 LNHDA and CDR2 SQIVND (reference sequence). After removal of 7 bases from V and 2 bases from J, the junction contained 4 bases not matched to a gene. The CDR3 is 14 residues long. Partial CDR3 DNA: TGTGCCAGTAATGAGGGGGCAAACACCGGGGAG. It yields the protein CASNEGANTGE. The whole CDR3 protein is CASNEGANTGELFF.

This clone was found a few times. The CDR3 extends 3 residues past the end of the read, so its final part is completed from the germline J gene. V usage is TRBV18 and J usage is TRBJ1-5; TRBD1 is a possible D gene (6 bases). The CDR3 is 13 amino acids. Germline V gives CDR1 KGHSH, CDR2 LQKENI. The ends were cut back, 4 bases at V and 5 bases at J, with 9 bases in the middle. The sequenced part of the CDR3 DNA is TGTGCCAGCTCACAAGACAGGTATCAGCCC. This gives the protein CASSQDRYQP. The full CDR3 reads CASSQDRYQPQHF.

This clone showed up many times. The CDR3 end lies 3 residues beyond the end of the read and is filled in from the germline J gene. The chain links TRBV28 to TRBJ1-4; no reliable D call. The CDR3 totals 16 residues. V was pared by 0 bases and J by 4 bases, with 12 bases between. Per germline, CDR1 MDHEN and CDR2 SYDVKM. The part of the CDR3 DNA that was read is TGTGCCAGCAGTTTATGGAACAGAGCCTTTAATGAAAAA. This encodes CASSLWNRAFNEK. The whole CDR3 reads CASSLWNRAFNEKLFF.

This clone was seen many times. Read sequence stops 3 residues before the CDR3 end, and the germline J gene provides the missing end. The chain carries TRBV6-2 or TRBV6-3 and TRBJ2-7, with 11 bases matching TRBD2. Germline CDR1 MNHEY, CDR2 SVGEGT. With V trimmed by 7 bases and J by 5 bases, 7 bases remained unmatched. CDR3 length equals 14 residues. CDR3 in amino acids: CASTGTSGSNEQYF. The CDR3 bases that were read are TGTGCCAGCACGGGAACTAGCGGGAGCAACGAG.

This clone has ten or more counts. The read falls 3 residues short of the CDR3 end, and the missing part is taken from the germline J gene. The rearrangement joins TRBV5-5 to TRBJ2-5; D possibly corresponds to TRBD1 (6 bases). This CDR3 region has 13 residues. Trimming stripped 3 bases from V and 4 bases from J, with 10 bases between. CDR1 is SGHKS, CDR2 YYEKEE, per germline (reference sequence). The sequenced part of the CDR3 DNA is TGTGCCAGCAGCTCTACAGGGATAGAGACC. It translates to CASSSTGIET. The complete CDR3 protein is CASSSTGIETQYF.

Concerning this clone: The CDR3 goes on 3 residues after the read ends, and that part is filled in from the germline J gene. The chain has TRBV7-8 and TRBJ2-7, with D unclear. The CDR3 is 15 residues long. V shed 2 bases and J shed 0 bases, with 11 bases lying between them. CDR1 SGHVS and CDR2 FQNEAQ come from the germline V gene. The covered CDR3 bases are TGTGCCAGCAGCTTAAAGGGCCCGAGCTCCTACGAG. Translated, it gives CASSLKGPSSYE. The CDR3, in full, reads CASSLKGPSSYEQYF. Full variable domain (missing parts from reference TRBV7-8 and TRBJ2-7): GAGVSQSPRYKVAKRGQDVALRCDPISGHVSLFWYQQALGQGPEFLTYFQNEAQLDKSGLPSDRFFAERPEGSVSTLKIQRTQQEDSAVYLCASSLKGPSSYEQYFGPGTRLTVT.

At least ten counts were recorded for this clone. The CDR3 spells CSASGQIRTDTQYF. Partial CDR3 DNA: TGCAGTGCTAGTGGGCAGATACGCACAGATACG. The V and J genes are TRBV20-1 and TRBJ2-3, with no clear D. The read stops 3 residues short of the end of the CDR3; the missing end is completed from the germline J gene. Germline lookup yields CDR1 DFQATT and CDR2 SNEGSKA (reference sequence). V lost 3 bases and J 1 base, leaving 11 bases between the germline ends. This CDR3 has 14 amino acids.

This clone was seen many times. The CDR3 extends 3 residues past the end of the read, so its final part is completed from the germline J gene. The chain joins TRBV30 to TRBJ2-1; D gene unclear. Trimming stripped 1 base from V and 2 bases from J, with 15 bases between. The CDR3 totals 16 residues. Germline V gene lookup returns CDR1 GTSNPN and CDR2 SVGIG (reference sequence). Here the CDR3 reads CAWSGVTSAAYNEQFF. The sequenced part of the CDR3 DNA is TGTGCCTGGAGTGGGGTAACCTCGGCGGCCTACAATGAG.

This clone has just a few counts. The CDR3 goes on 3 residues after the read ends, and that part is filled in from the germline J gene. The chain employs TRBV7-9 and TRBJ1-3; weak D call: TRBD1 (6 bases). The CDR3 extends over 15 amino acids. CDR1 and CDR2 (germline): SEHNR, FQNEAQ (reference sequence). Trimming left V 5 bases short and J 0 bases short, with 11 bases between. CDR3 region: CASSLDRLSGNTIYF. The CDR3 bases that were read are TGTGCCAGCAGCCTCGACAGGCTCTCTGGAAACACC.

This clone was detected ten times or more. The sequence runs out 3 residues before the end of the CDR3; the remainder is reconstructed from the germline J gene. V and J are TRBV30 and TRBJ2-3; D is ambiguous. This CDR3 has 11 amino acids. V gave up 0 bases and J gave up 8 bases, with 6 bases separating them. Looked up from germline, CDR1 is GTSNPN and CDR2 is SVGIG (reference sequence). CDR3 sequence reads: CAWSVGSTQYF. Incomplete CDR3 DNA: TGTGCCTGGAGTGTAGGGTCTACG.

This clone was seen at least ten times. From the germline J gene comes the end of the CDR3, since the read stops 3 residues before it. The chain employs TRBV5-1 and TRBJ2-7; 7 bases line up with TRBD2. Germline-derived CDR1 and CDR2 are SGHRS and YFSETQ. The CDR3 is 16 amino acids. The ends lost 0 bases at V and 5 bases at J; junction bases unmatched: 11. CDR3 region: CASSLEGGRLTNEQYF. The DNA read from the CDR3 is TGCGCCAGCAGCTTGGAGGGCGGGAGACTAACGAACGAG.

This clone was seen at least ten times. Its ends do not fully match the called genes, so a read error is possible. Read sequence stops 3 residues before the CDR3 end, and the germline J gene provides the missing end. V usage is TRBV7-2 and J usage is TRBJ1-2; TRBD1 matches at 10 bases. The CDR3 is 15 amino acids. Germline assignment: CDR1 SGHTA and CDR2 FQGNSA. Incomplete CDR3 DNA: TGTGCCAGCAGCGTAGCCGGGACAGGGGTCTTTGGC. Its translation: CASSVAGTGVFG. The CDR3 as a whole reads CASSVAGTGVFGYTF.

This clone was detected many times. The chain's CDR3 is CSARRGGAPGELFF. The CDR3 bases that were read are TGCAGTGCTAGAAGGGGGGGCGCCCCCGGGGAG. This chain connects TRBV20-1 to TRBJ2-2; D is perhaps TRBD2 (7 bases). The CDR3 extends 3 residues past the end of the read, so its final part is completed from the germline J gene. Germline V gene sequence: CDR1 DFQATT, CDR2 SNEGSKA (reference sequence). The CDR3 is 14 residues long. With 2 bases removed from V and 6 bases from J, the gap between germline ends came to 13 bases.

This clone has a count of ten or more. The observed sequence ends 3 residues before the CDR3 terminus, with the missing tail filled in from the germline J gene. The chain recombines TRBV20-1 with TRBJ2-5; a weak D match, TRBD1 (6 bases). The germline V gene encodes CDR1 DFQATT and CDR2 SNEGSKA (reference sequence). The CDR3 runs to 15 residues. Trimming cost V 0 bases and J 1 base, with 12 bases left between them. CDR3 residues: CSARDWGRSQETQYF. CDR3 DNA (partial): TGCAGTGCTAGAGATTGGGGGCGCAGCCAAGAGACC.